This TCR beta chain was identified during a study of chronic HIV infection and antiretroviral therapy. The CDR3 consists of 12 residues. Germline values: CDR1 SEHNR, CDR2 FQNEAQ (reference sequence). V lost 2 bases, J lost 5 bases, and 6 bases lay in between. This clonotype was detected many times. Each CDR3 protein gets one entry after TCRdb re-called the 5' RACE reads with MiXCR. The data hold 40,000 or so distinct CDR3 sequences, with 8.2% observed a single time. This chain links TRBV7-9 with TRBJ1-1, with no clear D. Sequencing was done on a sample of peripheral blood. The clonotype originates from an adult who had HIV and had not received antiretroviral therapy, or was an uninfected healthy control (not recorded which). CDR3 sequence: CASSLLGTEAFF. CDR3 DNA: TGTGCCAGCAGCTTATTGGGGACTGAAGCTTTCTTT.